These 30 T cell receptor beta chains share one sample of origin, sequenced in a study of T cell repertoires in cytomegalovirus infection (dated by TCRdb to about 2019). Sequencer: Illumina HiSeq 1500. The raw public data were reprocessed by TCRdb itself: fastp quality trimming at Q25, MiXCR clonotype calling, in-frame beta chains only. Rows merge per CDR3 protein into single entries with the most common DNA and genes. The sample includes roughly 700,000 distinct CDR3 sequences, with around 32% observed a single time. Jointly, the top ten make up about 20% of the sample. The sample's treatment or condition, from its label and the paper: in vitro stimulation with specific CMV peptide epitopes to enrich CMV-specific T cells. These receptors' antigens are unknown. The sample in question was cultured PBMCs, obtained from culture after CMV antigen stimulation. The receptors come from a human donor in good health (CMV status not recorded). Some clones in this sample may be carry-over from other donors' samples.

The chain joins TRBV4-1 to TRBJ2-3; D remains ambiguous. The V end was cut by 4 bases, the J end by 0 bases, with 14 bases between. In germline, CDR1 is MGHRA, CDR2 YSYEKL. This CDR3 region has 16 residues. In DNA, the CDR3 is TGCGCCAGCAGCCGCTATACGGCCACTAGCACAGATACGCAGTATTTT. Amino acids: CASSRYTATSTDTQYF.

The rearrangement links TRBV28 to TRBJ2-5; D is possibly TRBD2 (5 bases). Germline-derived CDR1 and CDR2 are MDHEN and SYDVKM. V was cut by 7 bases and J by 5 bases, with 20 bases left in between. The CDR3 is 15 residues long. In DNA form, the CDR3 reads TGTGCCAGCATAGGGCCAGGTACGGGAATCGAGACCCAGTACTTC. It translates to CASIGPGTGIETQYF.

The J gene is TRBJ2-1, the V gene TRBV20-1; 11 nucleotides agree with TRBD2. Germline CDR1 DFQATT, CDR2 SNEGSKA (reference sequence). This CDR3 has 15 residues. J was trimmed by 6 bases and V by 5 bases; bases with no gene match: 9. DNA for the CDR3: TGCAGTGCTTTAGCGGGGGGGACTACCATCAATGAGCAGTTCTTC. It encodes CSALAGGTTINEQFF.

The chain couples TRBV14 to TRBJ1-1, with 7 bases matching TRBD1. The ends lost 4 bases at V and 4 bases at J; junction bases unmatched: 6. The CDR3 totals 14 residues. The germline V gene has CDR1 SGHDN and CDR2 FVKESK. This CDR3 reads CASSPATGFTEAFF. CDR3 sequence (DNA): TGTGCCAGCAGCCCCGCGACAGGGTTCACTGAAGCTTTCTTT. The full variable domain, completed using reference TRBV14 and TRBJ1-1, is EAGVTQFPSHSVIEKGQTVTLRCDPISGHDNLYWYRRVMGKEIKFLLHFVKESKQDESGMPNNRFLAERTGGTYSTLKVQPAELEDSGVYFCASSPATGFTEAFFGQGTRLTVV.

In its sample, this clonotype was seen a few times. The chain has TRBV7-7 and TRBJ2-1, with a weak D call TRBD2 (6 bases). CDR3 length equals 13 residues. Germline V gives CDR1 SSHAT, CDR2 FNYEAQ (reference sequence). Trimming pared 5 bases from V and 6 bases from J, leaving 11 bases between. The CDR3 sequence is CASSEGRSNEQFF. DNA for the CDR3: TGTGCCAGCAGCGAGGGGAGGTCCAATGAGCAGTTCTTC.

The chain carries TRBV6-2 or TRBV6-3 and TRBJ2-3; 7 bases line up with TRBD2. The V gene end was trimmed by 6 bases and the J gene end by 2 bases; junction bases not matched to a gene: 2. This CDR3 contains 13 residues. Germline V gene data show CDR1 as MNHEY and CDR2 as SVGEGT. The CDR3, as DNA: TGTGCCAGCAGAGGGACTACCACAGATACGCAGTATTTT. Amino acids: CASRGTTTDTQYF.

The CDR3 DNA reads TGTGCCAGCAGTCTGATAGTCCGGGACTTCAACGTCCTGACTTTC. It translates to CASSLIVRDFNVLTF. The V call is TRBV28, the J call TRBJ2-6, with D tentatively TRBD2 (6 bases). The CDR3 consists of 15 residues. CDR1 and CDR2 (germline): MDHEN, SYDVKM. V gave up 5 bases and J gave up 9 bases, with 17 bases separating them.

The table lists this clonotype with a few counts. V and J are TRBV2 and TRBJ2-7; no reliable D call. The CDR3 extends over 13 amino acids. V was cut by 6 bases and J by 2 bases, with 11 bases left in between. The germline CDR1 and CDR2 sequences are SNHLY and FYNNEI. CDR3 in amino acids: CASRDWWAYEQYF. The CDR3 nucleotides are TGTGCCAGCAGAGACTGGTGGGCCTACGAGCAGTACTTC.

This clonotype was seen a single time. V and J are TRBV11-2 and TRBJ1-4; D is perhaps TRBD1 (5 bases). The germline V gene encodes CDR1 SGHAT and CDR2 FQNNGV. The V end lost 3 bases, the J end lost 6 bases, and 11 bases lay between the germline ends. The CDR3 length is 14 residues. As DNA, the CDR3 is TGTGCCAGCAGCTTTCGGGGGAGGGATGAAAAACTGTTTTTT. Amino acids: CASSFRGRDEKLFF.

This chain connects TRBV12-3 or TRBV12-4 to TRBJ1-1, with D unresolved. This CDR3 region has 14 residues. Trimming left V 7 bases short and J 1 base short, with 13 bases between. CDR3: CASTWLSGNTEAFF. The CDR3 nucleotides are TGTGCCAGCACTTGGTTGTCCGGGAACACTGAAGCTTTCTTT.

This chain joins TRBV20-1 and TRBJ2-7; 8 bases are a match to TRBD2. The CDR3 length is 15 residues. Looked up from germline, CDR1 is DFQATT and CDR2 is SNEGSKA (reference sequence). Germline trimming cut 4 bases from V and 3 bases from J; bases unmatched to any gene: 11. The DNA of the CDR3 is TGCAGTGCTACCCTGACTAGCGCCGGAATCTACGAGCAGTACTTC. Its translation: CSATLTSAGIYEQYF.

The chain carries TRBV29-1 and TRBJ2-2; 8 nucleotides match TRBD2. The CDR3 length is 12 residues. J lost 6 bases, V lost 7 bases, and 4 bases had no gene match. The germline V gene has CDR1 SQVTM and CDR2 ANQGSEA. The CDR3 sequence is CSGSGMPGELFF. The CDR3 nucleotides are TGCAGCGGTAGCGGGATGCCCGGGGAGCTGTTTTTT.

The CDR3 loop reads CASSSGPHRREQYF. The CDR3 bases are TGTGCCAGCTCATCGGGACCCCACCGCCGCGAGCAGTACTTC. V and J are TRBV18 and TRBJ2-7; D may match TRBD1 or TRBD2 (5 bases each). Trimming stripped 5 bases from V and 6 bases from J, with 17 bases between. Germline assignment: CDR1 KGHSH and CDR2 LQKENI. CDR3 length: 14 amino acids. Full variable domain (remainder filled in from reference TRBV18 and TRBJ2-7): NAGVMQNPRHLVRRRGQEARLRCSPMKGHSHVYWYRQLPEEGLKFMVYLQKENIIDESGMPKERFSAEFPKEGPSILRIQQVVRGDSAAYFCASSSGPHRREQYFGPGTRLTVT.

The rearrangement links TRBV7-2 to TRBJ2-7; possible D gene TRBD1, 6 bases. CDR1 is SGHTA, CDR2 FQGNSA, per germline. V was pared by 1 base and J by 5 bases, with 12 bases between. The CDR3 has 14 residues. CDR3 DNA: TGTGCCAGCAGCTTAGGGGGGCCGGGGCACGAGCAGTACTTC. It codes for CASSLGGPGHEQYF.

V is TRBV7-2 and J is TRBJ2-5, with D unresolved. V lost 1 base and J lost 8, with 14 bases in between. CDR1 is SGHTA, CDR2 FQGNSA, per germline. The length of the CDR3 is 14 residues. CDR3 sequence (DNA): TGTGCCAGCAGCTTAGAGCCGGGCCCGGCAACCCAGTACTTC. Protein: CASSLEPGPATQYF.

This clonotype was recorded at least ten times. The chain uses TRBV7-6 and TRBJ1-4; TRBD1 aligns across 8 bases. The germline V gene encodes CDR1 SGHVS and CDR2 FNYEAQ. The CDR3 loop spans 15 amino acids. V dropped 5 bases and J dropped 6; count of bases not matched to a gene: 8. The CDR3 nucleotides are TGTGCCAGCAGCGCCCGACAGGGGATGGATGAAAAACTGTTTTTT. Translation gives CASSARQGMDEKLFF.

The chain joins TRBV7-8 to TRBJ1-1; 10 nucleotides agree with TRBD1. Per germline, CDR1 SGHVS and CDR2 FQNEAQ. Germline trimming cut 5 bases from V and 4 bases from J; bases unmatched to any gene: 7. The CDR3 has 15 amino acids. CDR3 coding DNA: TGTGCCAGCAGCCCGATCCGGGACAGGGGCACTGAAGCTTTCTTT. Protein sequence: CASSPIRDRGTEAFF.

The genes are TRBV19 and TRBJ1-2, with TRBD1 as a possible D gene (6 bases). Trimming pared 5 bases from V and 3 bases from J, leaving 19 bases between. The CDR3 has 16 amino acids. From germline, CDR1 is LNHDA and CDR2 SQIVND (reference sequence). CDR3 in DNA: TGTGCCAGTAGTTTAATATCACAGGGAGTATACTATGGCTACACCTTC. This gives the protein CASSLISQGVYYGYTF.

The chain is built from TRBV4-1 and TRBJ2-7, with unresolved D. This CDR3 has 13 residues. The V gene lost 1 base and the J gene lost 10 bases, with 14 bases spanning the gap. Germline CDR1 reads MGHRA; CDR2 reads YSYEKL. CDR3 bases: TGCGCCAGCAGCCAAGGACCAAGTCAGGTTCAGTACTTC. Its protein is CASSQGPSQVQYF.

This clonotype appeared a few times. This chain connects TRBV7-8 to TRBJ2-7, with 9 bases fitting TRBD2. There are 14 residues in the CDR3. V lost 5 bases, J lost 6 bases, and 8 bases stayed unmatched. Looked up from germline, CDR1 is SGHVS and CDR2 is FQNEAQ. CDR3 residues: CASSDGAGGREQYF. The DNA for the CDR3 is TGTGCCAGCAGCGACGGGGCGGGGGGGCGCGAGCAGTACTTC.

The rearrangement uses TRBV6-5 and TRBJ2-1, with 7 bases identical to TRBD2. The CDR3 has 14 amino acids. Germline CDR1 reads MNHEY; CDR2 reads SVGAGI. The V gene end was trimmed by 5 bases and the J gene end by 6 bases; junction bases not matched to a gene: 7. CDR3 bases: TGTGCCAGCAGTGAAGGGCCGGGGGGCAATGAGCAGTTCTTC. It yields the protein CASSEGPGGNEQFF.

This clonotype was seen ten or more times. The gene calls are TRBV7-2 and TRBJ2-1; D is perhaps TRBD1 or TRBD2 (5 bases each). Germline CDR1 is SGHTA and CDR2 is FQGNSA. CDR3 length: 17 residues. V dropped 1 base and J dropped 0 bases, with 13 bases sitting between them. CDR3 nucleotides: TGTGCCAGCAGCTTAGGGGGCGGGCTCAGCTCCTACAATGAGCAGTTCTTC. Translated, it gives CASSLGGGLSSYNEQFF.

This clonotype was detected only a few times. The chain combines TRBV7-2 with TRBJ1-6; D not resolved. CDR3 size: 15 residues. With 1 base removed from V and 10 bases from J, the gap between germline ends came to 14 bases. The germline gives CDR1 SGHTA, CDR2 FQGNSA. The CDR3 DNA follows: TGTGCCAGCAGCTTAGATCGGACGTTCAGATCACCCCTCCACTTT. The encoded protein is CASSLDRTFRSPLHF.

The rearrangement links TRBV6-2 or TRBV6-3 to TRBJ2-1, with D uncertain. This CDR3 comprises 15 residues. V was trimmed by 5 bases and J by 0 bases, leaving 11 bases between them. Per the germline V gene, CDR1 is MNHEY and CDR2 is SVGEGT. The CDR3 nucleotides read TGTGCCAGCAGTAAAGCCCCGGGCTCCTACAATGAGCAGTTCTTC. Amino acid sequence: CASSKAPGSYNEQFF.

The chain carries TRBV10-3 and TRBJ2-4; 12 nucleotides align to TRBD1. CDR1 is ENHRY, CDR2 SYGVKD, per germline. The V segment lost 6 bases and the J segment 0 bases; nucleotides outside the gene matches: 12. This CDR3 is 19 amino acids long. CDR3 sequence (DNA): TGTGCCATCAGCCCAGCGGGACAGGGGGCGGAACTAGCCAAAAACATTCAGTACTTC. Its protein is CAISPAGQGAELAKNIQYF.

This chain joins TRBV7-8 and TRBJ2-2, with 10 bases aligning to TRBD1. Germline CDR1 is SGHVS and CDR2 is FQNEAQ. Unmatched junction bases numbered 5, after V lost 5 bases and J lost 5 bases. CDR3 size: 15 residues. The CDR3 coding sequence is TGTGCCAGCAGCAGACAGGGGGCTTGGACCGGGGAGCTGTTTTTT. Amino acids: CASSRQGAWTGELFF.

J is TRBJ2-2 and V is TRBV12-3 or TRBV12-4; D may match TRBD1 or TRBD2 (5 bases each). Trimming removed 5 bases from V and 8 bases from J, with 12 bases in between. This CDR3 comprises 13 residues. The CDR3 region has the DNA TGTGCCAGCAGTCGAGACGGGGCGGGGGAGCTGTTTTTT. Protein sequence: CASSRDGAGELFF.

This clonotype was detected many times. This chain connects TRBV7-2 to TRBJ2-5; perhaps TRBD2 as D (5 bases). The CDR3 is 14 residues long. CDR1 and CDR2 (germline): SGHTA, FQGNSA. The V end lost 2 bases, the J end lost 2 bases, and 9 bases lay between the germline ends. The CDR3 DNA sequence: TGTGCCAGCAGCTTAACTAGATCTCAAGAGACCCAGTACTTC. It encodes CASSLTRSQETQYF.

The chain recombines TRBV27 with TRBJ2-7; no firm D call. Germline loops: CDR1 MNHEY, CDR2 SMNVEV (reference sequence). The germline V and J ends were trimmed by 2 bases and 3 bases, with 8 bases remaining between them. This CDR3 is 13 amino acids long. The CDR3 is CASSLLQRYEQYF. CDR3 DNA sequence: TGTGCCAGCAGTTTACTCCAGCGCTACGAGCAGTACTTC.

Worth noting for this clonotype: At one of its ends the junction is not consistent with the germline gene, which may arise from a read error. The rearrangement joins TRBV11-3 to TRBJ2-7; TRBD2 matches 14 bases. The CDR3 totals 13 residues. In germline, CDR1 is SGHNT, CDR2 YENEEA. The CDR3 spells CASSLGLAGEQHF. The CDR3 DNA sequence: TGTGCCAGCAGCTTGGGACTAGCGGGGGAGCAGCACTTC.